These T cell receptor beta chains were read from a single sample in a study of beta chain features in type 1 diabetes. The data were produced by immunoSEQ multiplex PCR, yet TCRdb's version contains in-frame clones alone and is incomplete. The sample lists over 120,000 clones; 7% to 10% were seen once. Sequencing was performed on central memory CD4+ T cells from blood. The receptors here all came from a man younger than 30 in good health. Both conserved end residues are part of each CDR3. A D gene is named only where the DNA matches it firmly. Size tells how often a clone was seen (once, few, many) or the class of an expanded clone, and some rows leave it out.

clone_size,d_call,j_call,v_call,cdr3_length,cdr3_aa,cdr3_nt
.,TRBD1,TRBJ2-1,TRBV14,16,CASSHGGQGVYNEQFF,TGTGCCAGCAGCCATGGGGGACAGGGGGTATACAATGAGCAGTTCTTC
.,TRBD1,TRBJ2-5,TRBV19,16,CASSIRRTGQVETQYF,TGTGCCAGTAGTATCCGACGGACAGGGCAGGTAGAGACCCAGTACTTC
.,.,TRBJ2-5,TRBV11-3,13,CASSFTDQETQYF,TGTGCCAGCAGCTTTACGGACCAAGAGACCCAGTACTTC
few,.,TRBJ1-5,TRBV20-1,11,CSAAGPVPQHF,TGCAGTGCTGCGGGGCCCGTGCCCCAGCATTTT
.,.,TRBJ1-2,TRBV4-3,15,CASSQGALPRQGYTF,TGCGCCAGCAGCCAAGGGGCCCTACCTCGGCAGGGCTACACCTTC
.,.,TRBJ2-5,TRBV7-2,14,CASSFGARGETQYF,TGTGCCAGCAGCTTTGGAGCCAGAGGGGAGACCCAGTACTTC
few,.,TRBJ2-3,TRBV28,12,CASRSTEDTQYF,TGTGCCAGCAGGTCGACTGAAGATACGCAGTATTTT
few,TRBD1,TRBJ2-4,TRBV4-1,14,CASSQTWTGNIQYF,TGCGCCAGCAGCCAGACCTGGACAGGTAACATTCAGTACTTC
many,.,TRBJ2-1,TRBV7-6,12,CASSQSAREQFF,TGTGCCAGCAGCCAAAGCGCCCGCGAGCAGTTCTTC
few,.,TRBJ2-3,TRBV5-1,13,CASSLEARDTQYF,TGCGCCAGCAGCTTGGAAGCACGAGATACGCAGTATTTT
.,.,TRBJ2-5,TRBV30,14,CAWSLGGAGETQYF,TGTGCCTGGAGTCTGGGGGGGGCCGGGGAGACCCAGTACTTC
.,TRBD2,TRBJ2-5,TRBV6-4,16,CASSAGLAGGQETQYF,TGTGCCAGCAGTGCGGGACTAGCGGGGGGACAAGAGACCCAGTACTTC
few,TRBD2,TRBJ2-1,TRBV4-3,17,CASSQDLMSGGAVEQFF,TGCGCCAGCAGCCAAGATCTCATGAGCGGGGGGGCAGTTGAGCAGTTCTTC
.,.,TRBJ1-6,TRBV4-2,15,CASSQGRASNSPLHF,TGTGCCAGCAGCCAGGGGAGGGCCAGTAATTCACCCCTCCACTTT
.,.,TRBJ2-1,TRBV30,13,CAWSVDRRNEQFF,TGTGCCTGGAGTGTAGACAGGCGCAATGAGCAGTTCTTC
few,TRBD1,TRBJ1-6,TRBV28,16,CAVTPGQAQNNSPLHF,TGTGCCGTGACCCCGGGACAGGCACAAAATAATTCACCCCTCCACTTT
.,TRBD1,TRBJ2-7,TRBV6-5,15,CASSYSGTGGYEQYF,TGTGCCAGCAGTTACTCCGGGACAGGGGGCTACGAGCAGTACTTC
few,.,TRBJ1-3,TRBV18,13,CASSSRTEDTIYF,TGTGCCAGCTCATCCCGGACGGAGGACACCATATATTTT
few,.,TRBJ2-2,TRBV9,16,CASSVRGMTNTGELFF,TGTGCCAGCAGCGTACGGGGGATGACGAACACCGGGGAGCTGTTTTTT
many,.,TRBJ1-4,TRBV5-8,14,CASSSGTRNEKLFF,TGTGCCAGCAGCTCCGGGACACGGAATGAAAAACTGTTTTTT